This entry describes one T cell receptor (beta chain). Its cognate antigen is unknown. V dropped 6 bases and J dropped 0 bases, with 9 bases sitting between them. The CDR3 spans 15 residues. Germline V gene lookup returns CDR1 MGHDK and CDR2 SYGVNS. The method was immunoSEQ multiplex PCR; TCRdb's version includes in-frame clones alone and lacks a portion of them. The sample includes millions of clones, over 85% seen only once; the top ten take 0.11% to 0.15%. This entry belongs to a study of shared clonotypes between healthy human individuals. Overall study context: Three CD4 naive, three CD4 memory, two CD8 naive and one CD8 memory plate were used per donor. Whole-study results and caveats: Although depth was large, rarefaction showed that sequencing of the sorted subsets was incomplete. Non-shared clonotypes had lower generation probabilities than clonotypes shared by all four sorted-subset donors. Clonotype sharing across a handful of donors was observed for around 5% of naive CD4 clonotypes.

Material for sequencing was naive CD4+ T cells sorted from blood. Subset denoted: CD45RA+ positively selected. V and J are TRBV25-1 and TRBJ1-6, with no clear D. This TCR was sampled from a man aged 18 to 35 in good health. CDR3 amino acids: CASSKGSSYNSPLHF. The CDR3 DNA reads as TGTGCCAGCAGCAAAGGGAGCTCCTATAATTCACCCCTCCACTTT. The whole variable domain, remainder taken from reference TRBV25-1 and TRBJ1-6, is EADIYQTPRYLVIGTGKKITLECSQTMGHDKMYWYQQDPGMELHLIHYSYGVNSTEKGDLSSESTVSRIRTEHFPLTLESARPSHTSQYLCASSKGSSYNSPLHFGNGTRLTVT.